This entry lists 6 T cell receptor beta chains sequenced from one sample in a study of blood T cell repertoires in COVID-19 (dated by TCRdb to about 2020). The library came from the immunoSEQ multiplex PCR assay. TCRdb limited this immuneACCESS table to in-frame rearrangements with V and J called. A share of clones is missing; checked studies link under half to unresolved V genes, and the rest is unexplained. A total of 150,000 or so clones appear in this sample, roughly nine tenths of them only once. The leading ten clones occupy 5% of the sample. The sequencing sample was made of peripheral blood. Receptors were obtained from a human donor in a cohort sampled during active COVID-19.

The chain couples TRBV11-2 to TRBJ2-7; D uncertain. Germline V CDR1 and CDR2: SGHAT, FQNNGV. V dropped 5 bases and J dropped 3 bases, with 14 bases sitting between them. The CDR3 loop spans 14 amino acids. The CDR3 DNA is TGTGCCAGCAGCGGCTTACTACGGATCTACGAGCAGTACTTC. Translation: CASSGLLRIYEQYF.

In DNA form, the CDR3 reads TGTGCCAGCAGTTCCGGGGGGCAGGGGGATACGCAGTATTTT. Protein product: CASSSGGQGDTQYF. This rearrangement joins TRBV28 to TRBJ2-3; TRBD2 is a possible D gene (7 bases). CDR3 length: 14 amino acids. From germline, CDR1 is MDHEN and CDR2 SYDVKM. The V gene lost 4 bases and the J gene lost 6 bases, with 14 bases spanning the gap.

The rearrangement uses TRBV28 and TRBJ2-2; 7 positions agree with TRBD1. The CDR3 is 14 residues long. After removal of 5 bases from V and 5 bases from J, the junction contained 5 bases not matched to a gene. In germline, CDR1 is MDHEN, CDR2 SYDVKM. The CDR3 region is CASSHNRGTGELFF. The CDR3 DNA reads as TGTGCCAGCAGTCATAACAGGGGTACCGGGGAGCTGTTTTTT.

The chain combines TRBV5-4 with TRBJ2-2, with D perhaps TRBD2 (6 bases). Trimming took 4 bases from V and 4 from J, leaving 11 bases between them. Germline CDR1 reads SGHNT; CDR2 reads YYREEE (reference sequence). CDR3 length: 14 residues. The CDR3 is CASSQTSITGELFF. CDR3 in DNA: TGTGCCAGCAGCCAGACTAGTATCACCGGGGAGCTGTTTTTT. The full variable domain, completed using reference TRBV5-4 and TRBJ2-2, is ETGVTQSPTHLIKTRGQQVTLRCSSQSGHNTVSWYQQALGQGPQFIFQYYREEENGRGNFPPRFSGLQFPNYSSELNVNALELDDSALYLCASSQTSITGELFFGEGSRLTVL.

V and J are TRBV7-2 and TRBJ1-5; D is unresolved. V was clipped by 4 bases and J by 9 bases, with 13 bases between them. The CDR3 runs 13 residues. The germline CDR1 and CDR2 sequences are SGHTA and FQGNSA. Here the CDR3 DNA reads TGTGCCAGCAGCTCTAAATCGATGAGGCCCCAGCATTTT. Its translation is CASSSKSMRPQHF.

The genes are TRBV3-1 (or the pseudogene TRBV3-2) and TRBJ2-3; 11 bases align to TRBD1. The CDR3 totals 15 residues. Germline-derived CDR1 and CDR2 are LGHDT and YNNKEL (reference sequence). With 4 bases clipped from V and 9 bases from J, the junction kept 9 bases outside the gene matches. The CDR3 is CASSLVGQGAWTQYF. CDR3 sequence (DNA): TGTGCCAGCAGCCTCGTCGGACAGGGGGCGTGGACGCAGTATTTT.